The 31 T cell receptor beta chains listed next were all sequenced from one sample in a study of CXCR3-negative and CXCR3-positive naive CD8 T cells. The TRB libraries of cDNA were built by UMI-labeled 5' RACE. No DNA is given; TCRdb re-called the 5' RACE reads and lists each CDR3 protein once. The table lists about 92,000 distinct CDR3 sequences. Sequenced material: naive CXCR3- CD8+ T cells from blood. Subset indicated: CD45RO-CCR7+CD27+CD95- naive CD8+ T cells lacking CXCR3 (TNR3-). Source of these receptors: a human donor in good health. Some clones in this sample may be carry-over from other donors' samples.

This chain connects TRBV29-1 to TRBJ2-1; checking the TCRdb D call of TRBD2 is not possible without DNA. The CDR3 is made up of 14 amino acids. The germline gives CDR1 SQVTM, CDR2 ANQGSEA. Here the CDR3 reads CSGLAGGLSNEQFF.

This sequence joins TRBV28 and TRBJ2-5; TCRdb reports TRBD2, a call that lacks DNA to check it against. Looked up from germline, CDR1 is MDHEN and CDR2 is SYDVKM. The CDR3 has 16 amino acids. CDR3: CASSSTTAGVGETQYF.

The chain combines TRBV28 with TRBJ2-7. Germline loops: CDR1 MDHEN, CDR2 SYDVKM. The CDR3 runs to 14 residues. CDR3 region: CASSLANSAYEQYF.

This rearrangement joins TRBV25-1 to TRBJ1-6; without DNA, the TCRdb call of TRBD1 cannot be checked. This CDR3 is built from 15 residues. The germline V gene encodes CDR1 MGHDK and CDR2 SYGVNS. The CDR3 loop is CASSGDGTANSPLQF. The full variable domain, in which reference TRBV25-1 and TRBJ1-6 provide the parts outside the CDR3, is EADIYQTPRYLVIGTGKKITLECSQTMGHDKMYWYQQDPGMELHLIHYSYGVNSTEKGDLSSESTVSRIRTEHFPLTLESARPSHTSQYLCASSGDGTANSPLQFGNGTRLTVT.

This chain joins TRBV27 and TRBJ2-7. This CDR3 region has 12 residues. CDR1 is MNHEY, CDR2 SMNVEV, per germline (reference sequence). CDR3 in amino acids: CASSGDSYEQYF.

The chain uses TRBV7-8 and TRBJ2-1; no DNA is available, so the TRBD2 call from TCRdb remains unchecked. The length of the CDR3 is 16 residues. Germline V gives CDR1 SGHVS, CDR2 FQNEAQ. This CDR3 is CASSFGTGTFYNEQFF.

This sequence joins TRBV27 and TRBJ1-1. Germline V lookup: CDR1 MNHEY, CDR2 SMNVEV (reference sequence). There are 14 residues in the CDR3. This CDR3 is CASSPGFQLGEAFF.

V is TRBV29-1 and J is TRBJ1-4. The CDR3 spans 14 residues. Germline CDR1 and CDR2: SQVTM and ANQGSEA. The CDR3 is CSVVRRQANEKLFF.

CDR3 in amino acids: CSVFPTDTQYF. The V call is TRBV20-1, the J call TRBJ2-3. CDR1 DFQATT and CDR2 SNEGSKA come from the germline V gene (reference sequence). The CDR3 has 11 residues.

The rearrangement links TRBV9 to TRBJ2-2; TCRdb proposes TRBD1, but this gene call is untestable without DNA. In germline, CDR1 is SGDLS, CDR2 YYNGEE. The CDR3 is made up of 16 amino acids. This CDR3 reads CASSVAVGADTGELFF.

This rearrangement joins TRBV7-3 to TRBJ2-7; TCRdb's D gene call, TRBD1, goes unchecked for lack of DNA. The CDR3 runs 14 residues. The germline V gene encodes CDR1 SGHTA and CDR2 FQGTGA. This CDR3 reads CASSLGGSGYEQYF.

V gene TRBV15 combines with J gene TRBJ2-5; TCRdb returns TRBD2, unconfirmable since there is no DNA. The CDR3 contains 14 residues. Per the germline V gene, CDR1 is LNHNV and CDR2 is YYDKDF (reference sequence). The CDR3 here is CATSRDGGRETQYF.

V is TRBV7-3 and J is TRBJ2-2; no DNA is available, so the TRBD1 call from TCRdb remains unchecked. CDR1 is SGHTA and CDR2 is FQGTGA in the germline V gene. This CDR3 has 14 amino acids. The CDR3 protein is CASSPVTGAGELFF.

The V call is TRBV25-1, the J call TRBJ2-7; TCRdb's assignment of TRBD1 cannot be checked, as there is no DNA. The V gene's germline CDR1 is MGHDK and CDR2 SYGVNS. The CDR3 has 15 amino acids. The CDR3 here is CASSESQTVSYEQYF.

This chain connects TRBV5-1 to TRBJ2-1. The CDR3 sequence is 14 residues long. In germline, CDR1 is SGHRS, CDR2 YFSETQ. The chain's CDR3 is CASSFGGSTNEQFF.

V is TRBV7-9 and J is TRBJ1-1; TCRdb names TRBD1, which stays unverified in the absence of DNA. In germline, CDR1 is SEHNR, CDR2 FQNEAQ (reference sequence). This CDR3 comprises 13 residues. The CDR3 is CASSRTGDTEAFF.

CDR3 amino acids: CSVPGGGGYNEQFF. The chain couples TRBV29-1 to TRBJ2-1; TCRdb's D call, TRBD2, is unchecked because there is no DNA. Germline V gives CDR1 SQVTM, CDR2 ANQGSEA. The CDR3 runs 14 residues.

V is TRBV20-1 and J is TRBJ2-1; TCRdb calls TRBD2, which cannot be checked without DNA. The V gene's germline CDR1 is DFQATT and CDR2 SNEGSKA (reference sequence). This CDR3 has 15 amino acids. CDR3 protein: CSAATGPSSYNEQFF.

The genes are TRBV7-8 and TRBJ2-1; the TCRdb call, TRBD2, lacks DNA for checking. CDR3 length: 15 amino acids. Germline CDR1 and CDR2: SGHVS and FQNEAQ. Here the CDR3 reads CASSLVGGGPNEQFF.

The chain has TRBV6-5 and TRBJ1-1; TCRdb's assignment of TRBD1 cannot be checked, as there is no DNA. Germline CDR1 reads MNHEY; CDR2 reads SVGAGI. The CDR3 has 11 amino acids. The CDR3 loop is CASGQGTEAFF.

V and J are TRBV29-1 and TRBJ2-1; TCRdb designates TRBD1, a call that cannot be tested without DNA. Germline CDR1 reads SQVTM; CDR2 reads ANQGSEA. There are 11 residues in the CDR3. The CDR3 protein is CSVDGQGGQFF.

J is TRBJ1-2 and V is TRBV12-3 or TRBV12-4; the D call of TRBD1 rests on TCRdb alone, since no DNA is present to check it. The CDR3 loop spans 17 amino acids. The CDR3 is CASSQFPGQGPLYGYTF.

V is TRBV4-3 and J is TRBJ2-5. This CDR3 region has 13 residues. Germline assignment: CDR1 LGHNA and CDR2 YSLEER. CDR3 in amino acids: CASSQDRSETQYF.

The chain employs TRBV4-1 and TRBJ2-3; the D call of TRBD2 rests on TCRdb alone, since no DNA is present to check it. Looked up from germline, CDR1 is MGHRA and CDR2 is YSYEKL. This CDR3 contains 16 residues. CDR3 in amino acids: CASSQLSGVKGDTQYF.

CDR3 sequence reads: CASSYPIHEHGHNEQFF. The chain employs TRBV6-6 and TRBJ2-1. The CDR3 extends over 17 amino acids. The germline gives CDR1 MNHNY, CDR2 SVGAGI (reference sequence).

CDR3 amino acids: CASSLIRTGPEAFF. The rearrangement links TRBV7-9 to TRBJ1-1; the D gene TCRdb calls, TRBD1, cannot be checked with no DNA. CDR3 length: 14 amino acids. Germline loops: CDR1 SEHNR, CDR2 FQNEAQ (reference sequence).

CDR3 sequence: CASSHPPSPAFF. J is TRBJ1-1 and V is TRBV14; the D call of TRBD1 rests on TCRdb alone, since no DNA is present to check it. Germline V gene sequence: CDR1 SGHDN, CDR2 FVKESK. The CDR3 consists of 12 residues.

This chain joins TRBV5-6 and TRBJ2-7; TCRdb picks TRBD2, but there is no DNA to check that call. Germline CDR1 reads SGHDT; CDR2 reads YYEEEE. CDR3 length equals 15 residues. CDR3 region: CASSQLAEVFYEQYF.

The J gene is TRBJ2-1, the V gene TRBV19. The length of the CDR3 is 15 residues. Germline CDR1 reads LNHDA; CDR2 reads SQIVND (reference sequence). The CDR3 sequence: CASSMVAESYNEQFF. Using reference TRBV19 and TRBJ2-1 for the parts outside the CDR3, the full variable domain is DGGITQSPKYLFRKEGQNVTLSCEQNLNHDAMYWYRQDPGQGLRLIYYSQIVNDFQKGDIAEGYSVSREKKESFPLTVTSAQKNPTAFYLCASSMVAESYNEQFFGPGTRLTVL.

The chain employs TRBV12-3 or TRBV12-4 and TRBJ1-1; absent DNA, TCRdb's TRBD1 call cannot be checked. The CDR3 is 15 amino acids. The CDR3 here is CASSLAGGRDTEAFF.

V usage is TRBV10-3 and J usage is TRBJ2-5; TCRdb's D gene call, TRBD2, goes unchecked for lack of DNA. There are 15 residues in the CDR3. The germline V gene has CDR1 ENHRY and CDR2 SYGVKD. The CDR3 sequence: CAIKASGGPQETQYF.